Following are 13 T cell receptor beta chains from one sample sequenced in a study of monozygotic twins with inflammatory bowel disease. Following a re-call of the 5' RACE reads, TCRdb has one entry per CDR3 protein and lacks DNA. The sample totals 300,000 to 350,000 distinct CDR3 sequences. The sample comprised blood. The source of these receptors is a human donor with ulcerative colitis or Crohn's disease, or a healthy co-twin of an affected twin (not recorded which).

This chain links TRBV23-1 with TRBJ2-1; TCRdb's D call, TRBD1, is unchecked because there is no DNA. TRBV23-1 is filed as an ORF, its function uncertain. The CDR3 runs to 17 residues. The CDR3 loop is CASSQSRGRKSYNEQFF.

The rearrangement joins TRBV9 to TRBJ2-7; TCRdb calls TRBD2, which cannot be checked without DNA. The CDR3 length is 14 residues. Germline V CDR1 and CDR2: SGDLS, YYNGEE. CDR3 in amino acids: CASSVFLAGGEQYF. The full variable domain, completed using reference TRBV9 and TRBJ2-7, is DSGVTQTPKHLITATGQRVTLRCSPRSGDLSVYWYQQSLDQGLQFLIQYYNGEERAKGNILERFSAQQFPDLHSELNLSSLELGDSALYFCASSVFLAGGEQYFGPGTRLTVT.

The chain carries TRBV4-1 and TRBJ2-7; TCRdb names TRBD1, which stays unverified in the absence of DNA. The CDR3 spans 15 residues. From germline, CDR1 is MGHRA and CDR2 YSYEKL. The CDR3 is CASSQVEGAIYEQYF.

V is TRBV5-8 and J is TRBJ2-6; TCRdb indicates TRBD2, and absent DNA this call remains unverified. The CDR3 runs to 16 residues. The germline V gene encodes CDR1 SGHTS and CDR2 YDEGEE. The CDR3 loop reads CASSFVVGGGANVLTF.

The chain links TRBV7-3 to TRBJ2-7; TCRdb returns TRBD1, unconfirmable since there is no DNA. Germline V gene data show CDR1 as SGHTA and CDR2 as FQGTGA. CDR3 length equals 15 residues. The CDR3 protein is CASSLDSGSSYEQYF.

The chain is built from TRBV11-1 and TRBJ1-1; with no DNA, the TCRdb D assignment of TRBD1 cannot be verified. This CDR3 comprises 19 residues. Germline-derived CDR1 and CDR2 are SGHAT and FQDESV (reference sequence). The CDR3 loop reads CASSSYAGQGVSGNTEAFF.

This chain uses TRBV4-3 with TRBJ1-1; TCRdb lists TRBD1, though no DNA is available to test this call. The germline V gene has CDR1 LGHNA and CDR2 YSLEER. This CDR3 is 17 amino acids long. CDR3 in amino acids: CASSQDLNREMNTEAFF.

The chain links TRBV5-1 to TRBJ1-2. CDR1 and CDR2 (germline): SGHRS, YFSETQ. This CDR3 has 14 amino acids. The CDR3 protein is CASSLEQNRYGYTF.

This chain joins TRBV7-2 and TRBJ2-5; TCRdb picks TRBD2, but there is no DNA to check that call. Germline lookup yields CDR1 SGHTA and CDR2 FQGNSA. This CDR3 is 16 amino acids long. CDR3 sequence reads: CASSLGAGGLLETQYF.

The rearrangement joins TRBV7-2 to TRBJ2-2; TCRdb picks TRBD1, but there is no DNA to check that call. The germline CDR1 and CDR2 sequences are SGHTA and FQGNSA. The CDR3 is made up of 15 amino acids. CDR3 sequence reads: CASSLSPGSRRELFF.

This chain joins TRBV12-3 or TRBV12-4 and TRBJ2-3. This CDR3 contains 13 residues. This CDR3 reads CASSSHTADTQYF.

The J gene is TRBJ2-1, the V gene TRBV3-1; TCRdb's assignment of TRBD2 cannot be checked, as there is no DNA. In germline, CDR1 is LGHDT, CDR2 YNNKEL (reference sequence). The CDR3 contains 18 residues. The CDR3 protein is CASSQVAGRGSSYNEQFF.

The chain is built from TRBV20-1 and TRBJ1-6; the TRBD1 assignment by TCRdb is unverifiable without DNA. The germline V gene encodes CDR1 DFQATT and CDR2 SNEGSKA (reference sequence). The CDR3 is 13 amino acids. Here the CDR3 reads CSAGRTGTSPLHF.